This TCR beta chain was recorded in a study of metastatic and nonmetastatic thyroid tumors. Study in general: Peripheral blood and tumor or nodule samples from malignant and benign thyroid patients were compared. Study-wide findings and caveats: Patients with malignant thyroid tumors reportedly had significantly higher TCR beta diversity than those with benign nodules, in blood and tumor.

Thyroid surgery had not been preceded by any treatment in any patient. Trimming removed 6 bases from V and 4 bases from J; junction bases left unmatched: 9. Germline V lookup: CDR1 MGHRA, CDR2 YSYEKL. CDR3 size: 15 residues. The authors' processing: CDR3 was compared across clinicopathological groups, and the resulting differences were used to build a distant-metastasis classifier for papillary thyroid cancer. Using MiXCR, TCRdb re-called clones from the PCR reads. TCRdb's processing, not the authors', yielded these V and J calls. Of around 65,000 clones listed, 14% are singletons. This clone was seen ten or more times. No antigen is known for it.

The chain uses TRBV4-1 and TRBJ1-3, with 7 bases fitting TRBD1. This clonotype originated in a male donor with papillary thyroid cancer or a benign thyroid nodule (not recorded which). Some clones in this sample may be carry-over from other donors' samples. Input material: blood. CDR3 sequence: CASRRQGLRGNTIYF. CDR3 in DNA: TGCGCCAGCAGACGACAGGGATTGAGGGGAAACACCATATATTTT.